Listed below are T cell receptor beta chains from one sample, sequenced in a study of CD8 T cells in ankylosing spondylitis. TCRdb reanalysed the 5' RACE reads using MiXCR and keeps one entry per CDR3 protein. The table includes around 250,000 distinct CDR3 sequences, around a tenth detected once. The sample comprised blood, either unsorted or a sorted T cell fraction (not recorded which). The receptor set was obtained from a male donor with ankylosing spondylitis or in good health (not recorded which). The conserved cysteine and the conserved F or W are not part of the CDR3 here.

v_call: TRBV6-2/TRBV6-3
j_call: TRBJ2-7
cdr3_aa: ATITGDTYEQY

v_call: TRBV6-5
j_call: TRBJ1-1
cdr3_aa: ASSSPGLITEAF

v_call: TRBV29-1
j_call: TRBJ2-1
cdr3_aa: TGTGNPNEQF

v_call: TRBV7-8
j_call: TRBJ2-1
cdr3_aa: ASSLWVGTSGSSYNEQF

v_call: TRBV6-5
j_call: TRBJ1-1
cdr3_aa: ASSYLISNTEAF

v_call: TRBV20-1
j_call: TRBJ1-1
cdr3_aa: SPREGITEAF

v_call: TRBV20-1
j_call: TRBJ2-7
cdr3_aa: SARAVAGATYEQY

v_call: TRBV5-1
j_call: TRBJ2-3
cdr3_aa: ASSLAMQSVVDTQY

v_call: TRBV2
j_call: TRBJ2-4
cdr3_aa: ASSAPGTRIQY

v_call: TRBV5-1
j_call: TRBJ2-7
cdr3_aa: ASSLDRAYEQY

v_call: TRBV29-1
j_call: TRBJ1-1
cdr3_aa: SVARQVVNTEAF

v_call: TRBV12-3/TRBV12-4
j_call: TRBJ1-6
cdr3_aa: ASSVTGTRGNSPLH

v_call: TRBV25-1
j_call: TRBJ2-1
cdr3_aa: ASSGQGVSRF

v_call: TRBV4-1
j_call: TRBJ2-2
cdr3_aa: ASSLRLVTGELF